This section outlines one T cell receptor (beta chain) sequence together with its context. Its antigen is unidentified. Libraries were prepared by immunoSEQ multiplex PCR; TCRdb keeps only in-frame clonotypes and omits some of them. The repertoire holds 55,000 to 75,000 clones, with around 87% as singletons. V was clipped by 4 bases and J by 6 bases; unmatched bases: 1. From germline, CDR1 is WSHSY and CDR2 SAAADI. The CDR3 sequence is 12 residues long. The data were obtained in a study of identifying expanded T cells in peripheral blood. The study's findings and limits: Across healthy donors, higher total template counts meant significantly greater approximately 2-week count variance.

The receptor was derived from a person aged 18 to 75 in good health. Sequenced sample: blood. The chain has TRBV10-2 and TRBJ2-5; 8 bases align to TRBD2. The CDR3 nucleotides are TGCGCCAGCAGTGCGGGGGGGCAGACCCAGTACTTC. Protein product: CASSAGGQTQYF.